This TCR beta chain was profiled in a study of T cells after yellow fever vaccination. TCRdb called the 5' RACE reads again in MiXCR, with one record for every CDR3 protein. The sample has some 350,000 distinct CDR3 sequences; around a tenth are singletons. This clonotype was seen repeatedly, ten times or more. The V and J ends lost 6 bases and 5 bases respectively, with 13 bases between them. This CDR3 has 13 amino acids. Germline values: CDR1 SGHDN, CDR2 FVKESK. This clonotype originated in a man aged 18 to 30 who received the YFV17D yellow fever vaccine. The genes are TRBV14 and TRBJ1-2; weak D call: TRBD1 (6 bases). The sample here was PBMCs, taken on the day of the first yellow fever vaccination. Written as DNA, the CDR3 is TGTGCCAGCAGGACAGGAGGGGGTTATGGCTACACCTTC. Its protein product is CASRTGGGYGYTF.